A selection of T cell receptor beta chains follows, all from one sample in a study of molecular identifiers for immune sequencing clone quantification. MiXCR was run by TCRdb on the PCR reads, yielding one entry per CDR3 protein. The table includes a few hundred thousand distinct CDR3 sequences, about 21% detected once. The specimen sequenced was naive CD8+ T cells from blood, with Jurkat cell RNA spiked in. Receptors originate from a human donor in good health. Some libraries in this study had Jurkat cell RNA spiked in. The CDR3 runs from the conserved cysteine through the conserved F or W.

TRBV11-2	CASSEGVSGANVLTF
TRBV6-2/TRBV6-3	CASREVGGNQPQHF
TRBV14	CASSQVHGGLEEQYF
TRBV4-3	CASSQDGLVGDTQYF
TRBV9	CASSVGSGGAYEQYF
TRBV20-1	CSARDSKTQYF
TRBV29-1	CSVAHEQYF
TRBV12-3/TRBV12-4	CASSLATVTGELFF
TRBV21-1	CASRGAAQHF
TRBV6-6	CASSYFDSYNEKLFF
TRBV4-3	CASSQDWRGGAVNNEQFF
TRBV2	CASSDRDTWSHEQYF
TRBV7-8	CASSFARDTQYF
TRBV5-1	CASSLDSPYEQYF
TRBV12-3/TRBV12-4	CASSLMGSNQPQHF
TRBV4-3	CASSQGTGGEGEAFF
TRBV7-6	CASSLDGGAGYEQYF
TRBV7-9	CASSLDLAGGYEQYF
TRBV5-6	CASSTGLDRTEAFF
TRBV28	CASSLQAGAFYQPQHF
TRBV24-1	CATSDLNSYEQYF
TRBV9	CASSLLGTQETQYF
TRBV12-3/TRBV12-4	CASSLAPGQMETQYF
TRBV30	CAWSASSGHEQFF
TRBV6-5	CASSYYRSTDTQYF
TRBV28	CASRGNSDYEQYF
TRBV12-3/TRBV12-4	CASSLAFRGDRDYEQYF
TRBV12-5	CASAGLRSTEAFF
TRBV20-1	CSASKLNTGELFF
TRBV12-3/TRBV12-4	CASRAGTGSYEQYF
TRBV11-2	CASSLAVHYGYTF
TRBV3-1	CASSLPGAGRDTQYF
TRBV3-1	CASSQDQPGQGYEQYF
TRBV30	CALGGIGNQPQHF
TRBV19	CASSIVAGNEQFF
TRBV29-1	CRYPASGLFF
TRBV30	CAWSDGTEFYGYTF